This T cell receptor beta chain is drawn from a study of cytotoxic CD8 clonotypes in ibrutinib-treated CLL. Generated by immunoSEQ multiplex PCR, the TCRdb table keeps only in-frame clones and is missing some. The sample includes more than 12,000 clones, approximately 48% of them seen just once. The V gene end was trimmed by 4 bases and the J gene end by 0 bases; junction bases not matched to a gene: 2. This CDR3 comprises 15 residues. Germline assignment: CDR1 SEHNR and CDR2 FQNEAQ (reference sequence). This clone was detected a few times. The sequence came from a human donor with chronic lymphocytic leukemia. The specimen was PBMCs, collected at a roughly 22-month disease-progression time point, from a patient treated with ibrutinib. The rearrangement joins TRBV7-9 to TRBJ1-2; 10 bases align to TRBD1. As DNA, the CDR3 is TGTGCCAGCAGCTCAGGACAGGGGGCTAACTATGGCTACACCTTC. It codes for CASSSGQGANYGYTF.